The entry that follows covers one T cell receptor beta chain sequence. Its antigen is not known. Clones were sequenced by immunoSEQ multiplex PCR, and TCRdb holds only the in-frame ones, with some missing. The sample has under 20,000 clones, approximately 75% seen once. The sample belongs to a study of CD4 T cells in relation to SARS-CoV-2 and coronaviruses. The CDR3 loop spans 15 amino acids. Germline CDR1 is SGHNT and CDR2 is YYREEE (reference sequence). Deletions cut 0 bases from V and 6 bases from J, with 13 bases between. The unexposed donors gave CD4+ T cells in 2011-2018, prior to COVID-19. CD4+ T cells were isolated from the cells after 10 days of culture.

The chain employs TRBV5-4 and TRBJ1-3, with D perhaps matching TRBD1 (5 bases). The clonotype was recovered from a human donor in good health. What was sequenced was CD4+ T cells from PBMCs, cultured in vitro. Here the CDR3 reads CASSLVGRDKNTIYF. For the CDR3, the DNA is TGTGCCAGCAGCTTGGTGGGCAGGGATAAAAACACCATATATTTT.